This TCR beta chain derives from a study of cytomegalovirus exposure and HLA in healthy donors. Study-wide background: For the 300 to 450 genotyped donors, 75% to 90% fell within the Caucasian-associated ancestry cluster.

Study conclusions and caveats: The classifier, whose performance was assessed in both the original and validation cohorts, reportedly diagnosed cytomegalovirus status with high specificity and sensitivity. Reportedly, a later analysis found an Asian-associated ancestry cluster had fewer N-insertions than the approximately 670-donor mean.

Both 60 Vbeta primers and 13 Jbeta primers went into the PCR. Clones were read by immunoSEQ multiplex PCR, and TCRdb kept only the in-frame ones, dropping some. The profile covers tens of thousands of clones, with 70% to 85% appearing a single time and 2.1% taken by the ten largest. Concerning this clone itself: The antigen is undetermined.

The CDR3 consists of 15 residues. Trimming took 3 bases from V and 0 from J, leaving 13 bases between them. Germline lookup yields CDR1 GTSNPN and CDR2 SVGIG (reference sequence). V usage is TRBV30 and J usage is TRBJ2-3; D not certain. This TCR was sampled from a man between 18 and 35 years old in good health and CMV-seronegative. The sample comprised PBMCs. CDR3 sequence reads: CAWSFEHMSTDTQYF. CDR3 nucleotides: TGTGCCTGGAGCTTCGAACATATGAGCACAGATACGCAGTATTTT.